This is a list of T cell receptor beta chains from one sample in a study of blood T cell repertoires in COVID-19. TCRdb's copy holds only in-frame clones and misses some; the assay was immunoSEQ multiplex PCR. The data contain 45,000 to 70,000 clones, more than 70% of them seen just once; the ten biggest clones take up 6.5% to 7.5%. Input material: peripheral blood. Source of these receptors: a man aged 55 to 69 with acute or convalescent COVID-19. Both conserved end residues are part of each CDR3. The D gene is left open where the match is weak. Size is stated for part of the rows, as once, few or many counts, or as a class when the clone is expanded.

clone_size,v_call,j_call,d_call,cdr3_nt,cdr3_aa
-,TRBV7-9,TRBJ2-7,TRBD2,TGTGCCAGCAGCTTGACTAGCGGGGGCTCCTACGAGCAGTACTTC,CASSLTSGGSYEQYF
-,TRBV5-4,TRBJ2-6,TRBD1,TGTGCCAGCAGCCCACCCGGGACAGGGACCTCTGGGGCCAACGTCCTGACTTTC,CASSPPGTGTSGANVLTF
-,TRBV7-9,TRBJ1-1,-,TGTGCCAGCAGCTCCTTAGTCGCTAAAATTGAAGCTTTCTTT,CASSSLVAKIEAFF
-,TRBV5-6,TRBJ2-7,-,TGTGCCAGCAGCTTCAAGGGGCATGAGCAGTACTTC,CASSFKGHEQYF
once,TRBV9,TRBJ1-5,-,TGTGCCAGCAGCGTACACCCCGGGGAGCCCCAGCATTTT,CASSVHPGEPQHF
-,TRBV4-1,TRBJ1-5,-,TGCGCCAGCAGCCAAGGTCGACACCTTAGCAATCAGCCCCAGCATTTT,CASSQGRHLSNQPQHF
-,TRBV7-8,TRBJ1-4,TRBD1,TGTGCCAGCAGCTTCCGGGACAGTAATGAAAAACTGTTTTTT,CASSFRDSNEKLFF
-,TRBV11-2,TRBJ1-1,TRBD1,TGTGCCAGCAGCGAGGACAGGTTCACTGAAGCTTTCTTT,CASSEDRFTEAFF
-,TRBV7-2,TRBJ2-3,TRBD2,TGTGCCAGCAGCTCCCCGACTAGCGGAGCTAGCACAGATACGCAGTATTTT,CASSSPTSGASTDTQYF
-,TRBV11-2,TRBJ2-7,TRBD1,TGTGCCAGCAGCACCGGGACAGGGATTTACGAGCAGTACTTC,CASSTGTGIYEQYF